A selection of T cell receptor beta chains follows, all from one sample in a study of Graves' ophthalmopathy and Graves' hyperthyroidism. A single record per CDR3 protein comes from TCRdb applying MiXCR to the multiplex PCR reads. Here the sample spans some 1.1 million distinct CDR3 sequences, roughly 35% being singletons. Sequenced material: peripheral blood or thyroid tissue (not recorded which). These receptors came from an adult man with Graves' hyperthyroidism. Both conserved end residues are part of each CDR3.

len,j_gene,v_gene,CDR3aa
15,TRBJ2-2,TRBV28,CASRRGTGYTGELFF
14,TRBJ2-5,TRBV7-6,CASSLMGGQETQYF
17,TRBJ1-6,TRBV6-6,CASEKGGGLGSNSPLHF
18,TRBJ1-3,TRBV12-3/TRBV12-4,CASSPNRDRGGAGNTIYF
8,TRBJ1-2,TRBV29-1,CSVGSYTF
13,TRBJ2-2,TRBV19,CASSTLAPGELFF
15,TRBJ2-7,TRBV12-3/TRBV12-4,CASSIRGQGAHEQYF
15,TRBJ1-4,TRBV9,CASSVVGTPGEKLFF
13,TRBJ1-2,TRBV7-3,CASSATLGTPLLF
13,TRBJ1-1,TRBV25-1,CASVGGRTTEAFF
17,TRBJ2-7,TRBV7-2,CASSSFGKTGQDYEQYF
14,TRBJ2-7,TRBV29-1,CSVEDLEGASEQYF
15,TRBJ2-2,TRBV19,CASSRTSGTTGELFF
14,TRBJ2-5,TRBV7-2,CASSVNRDPETQYF
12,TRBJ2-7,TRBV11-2,CASSLGQHEQYF
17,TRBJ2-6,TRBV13,CASSLTGVAPGANVLTF
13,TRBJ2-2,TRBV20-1,CSARRTGAGELLF
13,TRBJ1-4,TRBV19,CASGQGGGEKLFF
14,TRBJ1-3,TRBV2,CAIRQSASGNTIYF
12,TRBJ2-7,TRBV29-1,CSVGGGRYEQYF
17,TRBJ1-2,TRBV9,CASRARWARSVMDGYTF
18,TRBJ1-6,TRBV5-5,CASSAIFHTEEFNSPLHF
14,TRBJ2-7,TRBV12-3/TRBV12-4,CASTWTGISYEQYF